This TCR beta chain comes out of a study of T cell repertoires in cytomegalovirus infection. Overall study: The study used recently identified HLA-C-restricted and well-studied HLA-B-restricted CMV epitopes. Both a matching HLA type and CMV infection were indicated by public TCR beta signatures.

Regarding the study as a whole: CMV carriers having the relevant HLA were flagged by cumulative public TCR beta family frequency. HLA-C-restricted, CMV-specific TCR beta clonotypes were dominant ex vivo.

Each CDR3 protein gets one entry after TCRdb re-called the reads with MiXCR. The data show approximately 730,000 distinct CDR3 sequences, 25% to 30% seen once. As for this clonotype: Its specificity is unknown.

Germline values: CDR1 SEHNR, CDR2 FQNEAQ (reference sequence). The CDR3 sequence is 14 residues long. V was cut by 6 bases and J by 5 bases, with 14 bases left in between. The rearrangement joins TRBV7-9 to TRBJ2-1; D is perhaps TRBD2 (7 bases). The sequence was collected from a human donor in good health (CMV status not recorded). Some clones in this sample may be carry-over from other donors' samples. Source: cultured CD8+ T cells from PBMCs, taken from culture after CMV antigen stimulation. DNA for the CDR3: TGTGCCAGCAGAGGACAGCGGGGCGACAATGAGCAGTTCTTC. Protein: CASRGQRGDNEQFF.